This is a list of T cell receptor beta chains from one sample in a study of tumor-infiltrating lymphocytes in localized non-small cell lung cancer. This table comes from immunoSEQ multiplex PCR, and its TCRdb copy is limited to in-frame clones, with some not included. The table includes 20,000 to 25,000 clones, approximately 71% detected once. Sequencing was performed on lung tumor tissue. These receptors originate from a human donor with non-small cell lung cancer. Both conserved end residues are part of each CDR3. A D gene is named only where the DNA matches it firmly. Not all rows give a size; the values are once, few, many and, for expanded clones, a class.

V gene,J gene,D gene,clone size,CDR3 DNA,CDR3 protein
TRBV5-6,TRBJ2-7,TRBD2,once,TGTGCCAGCAGCTCAGCCTCAATAGCGGGAGGTTACGAGCAGTACTTC,CASSSASIAGGYEQYF
TRBV18,TRBJ1-2,TRBD1,-,TGTGCCAGCTCACCGGACAGGGAAAGTCATGGCTACACCTTC,CASSPDRESHGYTF
TRBV7-9,TRBJ2-3,TRBD2,-,TGTGCCAGCAGCTACGCGGGGGGGCCTCGCACAGATACGCAGTATTTT,CASSYAGGPRTDTQYF
TRBV20-1,TRBJ2-1,-,-,TGCAGTGCTAGGGTGCTCAATGAGCAGTTCTTC,CSARVLNEQFF
TRBV7-9,TRBJ2-6,-,-,TGTGCCAGCAGCCTCGGGGCTGGGGCCAACGTCCTGACTTTC,CASSLGAGANVLTF
TRBV29-1,TRBJ2-7,-,-,TGCAGCGCTAGGGACTCCCTCCTCGAGTACTTC,CSARDSLLEYF
TRBV27,TRBJ2-1,TRBD2,-,TGTGCCAGCAGCCCTCGTGGTAGCGGGGGTTACAATGAGCAGTTCTTC,CASSPRGSGGYNEQFF
TRBV4-1,TRBJ2-7,TRBD1,-,TGCGCCAGCAGCCAAGACGGGACAGGAGACCGATTGGAGTACTTC,CASSQDGTGDRLEYF
TRBV7-3,TRBJ2-3,TRBD2,-,TGTGCCAGCAGCTCGGGACTAGCGGGATCGGATACGCAGTATTTT,CASSSGLAGSDTQYF
TRBV30,TRBJ1-1,-,-,TGTGCCTGGAGCGAACTAGTAGACAGGCCCAATCGGGCTTTCTTT,CAWSELVDRPNRAFF
TRBV9,TRBJ1-3,-,few,TGTGCCAGCAGCGTAGGGGAGAGCTCTGGAAACACCATATATTTT,CASSVGESSGNTIYF
TRBV14,TRBJ2-7,-,-,TGTGCCAGCAGCCGATCATACGAGCAGTACTTC,CASSRSYEQYF
TRBV5-1,TRBJ2-1,TRBD2,-,TGCGCCAGCAGCTTCTTGACGGGAGGGCCCCATGAGCAGTTCTTC,CASSFLTGGPHEQFF
TRBV5-1,TRBJ2-3,TRBD1,few,TGCGCCAGCAGAGGACAGGGGCGCACAGATACGCAGTATTTT,CASRGQGRTDTQYF
TRBV19,TRBJ1-4,-,-,TGTGCCAGTATGACAGCTAATGAAAAACTGTTTTTT,CASMTANEKLFF
TRBV7-3,TRBJ2-1,-,-,TGTGCCAGCAGCCTAACCACAGGATCGGGGAGCTCCTACAATGAGCAGTTCTTC,CASSLTTGSGSSYNEQFF
TRBV14,TRBJ2-3,-,-,TGTGCCAGCAGCCAAGATGCCTTCACAGATACGCAGTATTTT,CASSQDAFTDTQYF
TRBV6-6,TRBJ2-7,-,few,TGTGCCAGCAGTAGCATCTCCTACGAGCAGTACTTC,CASSSISYEQYF
TRBV9,TRBJ2-5,-,-,TGTGCCAGCAGCTCAGAGGCAGGGAGGCAAGAGACCCAGTACTTC,CASSSEAGRQETQYF
TRBV7-9,TRBJ2-5,-,few,TGTGCCAGCAGCTCACACAGCCAAGAGACCCAGTACTTC,CASSSHSQETQYF
TRBV6-1,TRBJ1-5,-,-,TGTGCCAGCAGTGAAAAGTTCGGCGGGGGTTGGGGCAATCAGCCCCAGCATTTT,CASSEKFGGGWGNQPQHF
TRBV5-4,TRBJ2-1,-,-,TGTGCCAGCAGAGCTGGCGGCTTCTCCTACAATGAGCAGTTCTTC,CASRAGGFSYNEQFF
TRBV28,TRBJ2-7,-,-,TGTGCCTGCTGTGGCGGAGAGACCTACGAGCAGTACTTC,CACCGGETYEQYF
TRBV7-2,TRBJ2-2,-,-,TGTGCCAGCAGCTTAATTGGGCAGGGAGGTACCGGGGAGCTGTTTTTT,CASSLIGQGGTGELFF
TRBV10-3,TRBJ2-2,TRBD1,-,TGTGCCAGCAGCCCACAGGGGCCTGCGAACACCGGGGAGCTGTTTTTT,CASSPQGPANTGELFF
TRBV5-1,TRBJ2-3,-,-,TGCGCCAGCAGCAGGGACAGCACAGATACGCAGTATTTT,CASSRDSTDTQYF
TRBV7-9,TRBJ2-3,TRBD2,-,TGTGCCAGCAGCCTGGGACTAGCACCCACAGATACGCAGTATTTT,CASSLGLAPTDTQYF
TRBV19,TRBJ2-2,-,-,TGTGCCAGTAGGGTTAAGAGGGCCACCGGGGAGCTGTTTTTT,CASRVKRATGELFF
TRBV7-3,TRBJ2-3,TRBD2,-,TGTGCCAGCAGCCCAAGCGGGAGGGCCAGCACAGATACGCAGTATTTT,CASSPSGRASTDTQYF
TRBV6-5,TRBJ2-1,-,once,TGTGCCAGCAGTATGGACAGCGGCCCCTACAATGAGCAGTTCTTC,CASSMDSGPYNEQFF
TRBV29-1,TRBJ1-4,-,few,TGCAGCGTTGCGACAGGAGGAGAAAAACTGTTTTTT,CSVATGGEKLFF
TRBV28,TRBJ2-1,TRBD2,-,TGTGCCAGCAGTCAGACACCCCTAGCGGGAGTCGGTAATGAGCAGTTCTTC,CASSQTPLAGVGNEQFF
TRBV18,TRBJ2-1,-,-,TGTGCCAGCTCACCGGCGGCCAGGGCCAATGAGCAGTTCTTC,CASSPAARANEQFF
TRBV7-2,TRBJ2-1,TRBD1,-,TGTGCCAGCAGGACAGGGGGACAGGGTTTGAATGAGCAGTTCTTC,CASRTGGQGLNEQFF
TRBV7-3,TRBJ1-1,-,-,TGTGCCAGCAGCCCTACGGGGTCGGGCACTGAAGCTTTCTTT,CASSPTGSGTEAFF
TRBV7-3,TRBJ2-3,-,-,TGTGCCAGCAGCTTAGCGGGCTTCGGGGATACGCAGTATTTT,CASSLAGFGDTQYF
TRBV7-9,TRBJ1-1,-,-,TGTGCCAGCAGCTTAGGGTTGGGTTCGGGGTCCATGAACACTGAAGCTTTCTTT,CASSLGLGSGSMNTEAFF
TRBV25-1,TRBJ1-5,-,-,TGTGCCAGCAGTGAATCTCCAGGCATCTACCATCAGCCCCAGCATTTT,CASSESPGIYHQPQHF
TRBV7-6,TRBJ2-1,-,medium-sized,TGTGCCAGCAGCTTAGGTAGCGGACATAACAATGAGCAGTTCTTC,CASSLGSGHNNEQFF
TRBV4-1,TRBJ1-1,-,-,TGCGCCAGCAGAGATAAGATCCCAGGGGACACTGAAGCTTTCTTT,CASRDKIPGDTEAFF
TRBV11-3,TRBJ2-5,-,-,TGTGCCAGCAGCTTAACGGGCGGGCTGGTGGAGACCCAGTACTTC,CASSLTGGLVETQYF